Listed below are T cell receptor beta chains from one sample, sequenced in a study of T-cell reconstitution after alpha-beta-depleted transplantation in children. TCRdb re-analysed the PCR reads in MiXCR, keeping a single row per CDR3 protein. Of about 110,000 distinct CDR3 sequences listed, roughly 6.1% are singletons. The sample consisted of PBMCs, mostly from graft donor cells, taken 360 days after TCRalphabeta/CD19-depleted stem cell transplant. The source of these receptors is a male patient aged 2-15 years who had a stem cell transplant for acute lymphoblastic leukemia, so the T cells may come from the graft donor. Both conserved end residues are part of each CDR3. A D gene is named only where the DNA matches it firmly. The size of a clone is reported for some rows only, either as once, few or many, or as a class for expanded clones.

clone size	D gene	J gene	V gene	CDR3 protein	CDR3 DNA
.	.	TRBJ1-1	TRBV4-2	CASSQVGQGLPEAFF	TGTGCCAGCAGCCAAGTGGGTCAGGGGTTGCCTGAAGCTTTCTTT
.	.	TRBJ2-3	TRBV15	CATSREDYNTDTQYF	TGTGCCACCAGCAGGGAGGACTATAACACAGATACGCAGTATTTT
many	.	TRBJ2-7	TRBV4-2	CASSQDGYVGEQYF	TGTGCCAGCAGCCAAGACGGATATGTCGGCGAGCAGTACTTC
few	.	TRBJ1-4	TRBV27	CASSSSRANEKLFF	TGTGCCAGCAGCTCGAGCAGGGCTAATGAAAAACTGTTTTTT
many	.	TRBJ1-2	TRBV9	CASRPPTDYGYTF	TGTGCCAGCCGACCGCCGACGGACTATGGCTACACCTTC
.	TRBD1	TRBJ2-7	TRBV29-1	CSVRQGREQYF	TGCAGCGTCCGACAGGGGCGCGAGCAGTACTTC
many	TRBD2	TRBJ2-1	TRBV19	CASSITSGYNEQFF	TGTGCCAGTAGTATCACTAGCGGGTACAATGAGCAGTTCTTC
few	.	TRBJ2-4	TRBV28	CASTPWDGLAKNIQYF	TGTGCCAGCACCCCCTGGGACGGACTAGCCAAAAACATTCAGTACTTC
few	TRBD1	TRBJ1-2	TRBV5-5	CACRQGINYGYTF	TGTGCCTGCCGACAGGGTATTAACTATGGCTACACCTTC
many	.	TRBJ2-7	TRBV14	CASSLTPGYRGYEQYF	TGTGCCAGCAGCCTGACCCCGGGATATCGAGGCTACGAGCAGTACTTC
many	.	TRBJ1-2	TRBV7-9	CASSSDSSGYTF	TGTGCCAGCAGCTCCGACAGTTCGGGCTACACCTTC
many	.	TRBJ2-6	TRBV6-2/TRBV6-3	CASRSPGANVLTF	TGTGCCAGCAGAAGTCCTGGGGCCAACGTCCTGACTTTC
many	.	TRBJ2-7	TRBV12-3/TRBV12-4	CASSPTGLGFYEQYF	TGTGCCAGCAGTCCGACGGGCCTTGGATTCTACGAGCAGTACTTC
many	TRBD2	TRBJ2-7	TRBV29-1	CSGLLAGPTYEQYF	TGCAGCGGCCTACTAGCGGGGCCTACCTACGAGCAGTACTTC
.	.	TRBJ2-7	TRBV7-6	CASSPLTGGRSYEQYF	TGTGCCAGCAGCCCTCTCACCGGGGGGCGATCTTACGAGCAGTACTTC
many	.	TRBJ1-5	TRBV21-1	CASSAGTGALNQPQHF	TGTGCCAGCAGCGCCGGGACAGGAGCCCTGAATCAGCCCCAGCATTTT
.	TRBD2	TRBJ2-5	TRBV7-2	CASSLWASGPQETQYF	TGTGCCAGCAGCTTATGGGCTAGCGGACCCCAAGAGACCCAGTACTTC
few	TRBD2	TRBJ2-7	TRBV28	CASSLLAGAHEQYF	TGTGCCAGCAGTTTATTAGCGGGAGCGCACGAGCAGTACTTC
many	.	TRBJ2-1	TRBV24-1	CATSSPSYYNEQFF	TGTGCCACCAGTTCTCCCAGCTATTACAATGAGCAGTTCTTC
few	.	TRBJ1-5	TRBV7-2	CASSLGAGYSNQPQHF	TGTGCCAGCAGCTTAGGCGCCGGGTATAGCAATCAGCCCCAGCATTTT
.	TRBD2	TRBJ2-3	TRBV28	CASSLGRGLVSSTDTQYF	TGTGCCAGCAGTTTAGGCAGGGGACTAGTATCTAGCACAGATACGCAGTATTTT
many	.	TRBJ2-3	TRBV18	CASSPALAIYFGTDTQYF	TGTGCCAGCTCCCCGGCGCTAGCGATTTACTTCGGGACAGATACGCAGTATTTT
many	.	TRBJ1-5	TRBV12-3/TRBV12-4	CASSPYSLSNQPQHF	TGTGCCAGCAGTCCTTACAGCCTTAGCAATCAGCCCCAGCATTTT
few	TRBD2	TRBJ2-5	TRBV7-9	CASSLKKGSGRGQETQYF	TGTGCCAGCAGCTTAAAGAAGGGTAGCGGGAGGGGCCAAGAGACCCAGTACTTC
few	TRBD2	TRBJ2-2	TRBV15	CATSRVIAGGPGELFF	TGTGCCACCAGCAGAGTAATAGCGGGAGGGCCCGGGGAGCTGTTTTTT
many	.	TRBJ2-7	TRBV20-1	CSVREGGRYEQYF	TGCAGTGTGAGGGAGGGGGGCAGGTACGAGCAGTACTTC
many	TRBD1	TRBJ2-2	TRBV7-9	CASSFPGQGTNTGELFF	TGTGCCAGCAGCTTCCCGGGACAGGGAACGAACACCGGGGAGCTGTTTTTT
few	.	TRBJ1-5	TRBV9	CASSPEGNSNQPQHF	TGTGCCAGCAGCCCGGAAGGGAATAGCAATCAGCCCCAGCATTTT
few	.	TRBJ1-5	TRBV3-1	CASSQGRVGQPQHF	TGTGCCAGCAGCCAAGGGAGGGTAGGTCAGCCCCAGCATTTT
many	.	TRBJ2-7	TRBV20-1	CSAGGRTYEQYF	TGCAGTGCTGGGGGCCGGACCTACGAGCAGTACTTC